The source of this T cell receptor (beta chain) is a study of neurological immune-mediated disorders. Study results and caveats: On phylogenetic grouping, the repertoires of 18 of 34 multiple sclerosis patients fell within one related-CDR3 cluster, constituting a possible signature.

This clonotype was found many times. What it recognizes is unknown. A much larger clone is a single base away; this may be a read error. From the 5' RACE reads, TCRdb called clonotypes with MiXCR, one entry per CDR3 protein. The table records some 41,000 distinct CDR3 sequences, about 2.5% of them present only once. This CDR3 is 11 amino acids long. Germline V gene sequence: CDR1 MNHNY, CDR2 SVGAGI (reference sequence). Between the trimmed V and J ends, which lost 2 bases and 4 bases, there was a span of 2 bases. A total of 2 million PBMCs stored at -80 degrees C provided the unsorted libraries. Source material: PBMCs. The clonotype comes from a young man with multiple sclerosis. The chain couples TRBV6-6 to TRBJ1-2; D not certain. The CDR3: CASSYSYGYTF. In DNA, the CDR3 is TGTGCCAGCAGTTACAGCTATGGCTACACCTTC.